This record covers a single TCR beta chain. The data belong to a study of shared clonotypes between healthy human individuals. With 6 bases removed from V and 6 bases from J, the gap between germline ends came to 18 bases. The CDR3 has 14 amino acids. Per the germline V gene, CDR1 is KGHSH and CDR2 is LQKENI. Sequenced by immunoSEQ multiplex PCR; TCRdb stores in-frame clones only, minus some. The sample shows approximately 1.5 million clones, 98% of them seen only once. V gene TRBV18 combines with J gene TRBJ2-7, with D maybe TRBD2 (6 bases). The source of this sequence is a man under 40 in good health. Material: naive CD4+ T cells sorted from blood. The sample's subset: CD45RA+ positively selected. The CDR3 DNA sequence: TGTGCCAGCTCGACACAATGGGACTCACTCGAGCAGTACTTC. It yields the protein CASSTQWDSLEQYF.